Shown below are 14 T cell receptor beta chains from a single sample sequenced in a study of CD8+ T cells in alopecia areata. Sequencing templates came from extracted RNA that was reverse transcribed into cDNA. Sequenced by immunoSEQ multiplex PCR; TCRdb stores in-frame clones only, minus some. The data show some 180,000 clones, with roughly 50% seen just once and 10% to 13% held by the top ten. Treatment indicated: oral pan-JAK inhibitor, 5-10 mg twice daily. This specimen consisted of CD8+ T cells sorted from blood, obtained at week 24, from a patient treated with tofacitinib. These receptor sequences come from a human donor with alopecia areata.

As concerns this clone: In the same sample, other DNA sequences code for this CDR3. This chain links TRBV5-4 with TRBJ2-2; D perhaps matches TRBD2 (5 bases). Germline V CDR1 and CDR2: SGHNT, YYREEE (reference sequence). The length of the CDR3 is 16 residues. The germline V and J ends were trimmed by 1 base and 1 base, with 11 bases remaining between them. The DNA of the CDR3 is TGTGCCAGCAGCTTGAAAAGGGAGCTGAACACCGGGGAGCTGTTTTTT. Translated, it gives CASSLKRELNTGELFF.

The V and J genes are TRBV2 and TRBJ1-1, with a tentative D call TRBD1 (5 bases). The CDR3 has 15 amino acids. V lost 1 base and J lost 1, with 10 bases in between. The germline CDR1 and CDR2 sequences are SNHLY and FYNNEI. Written as DNA, the CDR3 is TGTGCCAGCAGTGAAGAGGGCAGGGCGAACACTGAAGCTTTCTTT. Translation gives CASSEEGRANTEAFF.

The chain links TRBV30 to TRBJ1-6; possibly TRBD1 for D (6 bases). CDR3 length: 14 amino acids. The V gene's germline CDR1 is GTSNPN and CDR2 SVGIG (reference sequence). The V end lost 1 base, the J end lost 8 bases, and 12 bases lay between the germline ends. The CDR3 region is CAWSEGTLDSPLHF. The CDR3 coding sequence is TGTGCCTGGAGTGAAGGGACATTAGATTCACCCCTCCACTTT.

The chain recombines TRBV25-1 with TRBJ2-5, with D perhaps TRBD1 (5 bases). This CDR3 is 16 amino acids long. V was pared by 2 bases and J by 3 bases, with 16 bases between. Per germline, CDR1 MGHDK and CDR2 SYGVNS. The CDR3 reads CASSEDRQPSKETQYF. In nucleotides, the CDR3 is TGTGCCAGCAGTGAAGACCGACAGCCGTCGAAAGAGACCCAGTACTTC.

This clone turned up a few times. V is TRBV25-1 and J is TRBJ2-1; no clear D. CDR1 is MGHDK, CDR2 SYGVNS, per germline. V was cut by 3 bases and J by 1 base, with 10 bases left in between. This CDR3 has 15 amino acids. CDR3 sequence reads: CASSEGRASYNEQFF. Here the CDR3 DNA reads TGTGCCAGCAGTGAGGGTAGGGCTTCCTACAATGAGCAGTTCTTC.

The V gene is TRBV30, the J gene TRBJ1-2; TRBD1 aligns across 9 bases. This CDR3 region has 12 residues. The trim removed 3 bases at V and 8 bases at J, leaving 4 bases unmatched. Per germline, CDR1 GTSNPN and CDR2 SVGIG (reference sequence). CDR3 protein: CAWRQGAEGYTF. As DNA, the CDR3 is TGTGCCTGGAGACAGGGGGCTGAGGGCTACACCTTC.

The table lists this clone with a few counts. The rearrangement uses TRBV2 and TRBJ2-1, with TRBD2 identical over 9 bases. Germline V lookup: CDR1 SNHLY, CDR2 FYNNEI. This CDR3 has 15 residues. The J segment lost 8 bases and the V segment lost 4 bases, leaving 9 bases of the junction unmatched. The CDR3 loop is CASSGAGGAGHEQFF. The CDR3 bases are TGTGCCAGCAGTGGCGCGGGGGGGGCGGGCCATGAGCAGTTCTTC.

V gene TRBV15 combines with J gene TRBJ2-3, with D perhaps TRBD1 or TRBD2 (6 bases each). This CDR3 is 14 amino acids long. V lost 6 bases, J lost 2 bases, and 12 bases lay in between. Germline V gene lookup returns CDR1 LNHNV and CDR2 YYDKDF (reference sequence). CDR3 coding DNA: TGTGCCACCAGTGGTAGGGGGGCCACAGATACGCAGTATTTT. It translates to CATSGRGATDTQYF.

The chain carries TRBV13 and TRBJ1-2; 8 bases match TRBD1. V was pared by 5 bases and J by 6 bases, with 5 bases of the junction left unmatched. Germline loops: CDR1 PRHDT, CDR2 FYEKMQ (reference sequence). The CDR3 spans 13 residues. CDR3 in amino acids: CASSPTGVNGYTF. In DNA form, the CDR3 reads TGTGCCAGCAGCCCGACAGGGGTGAATGGCTACACCTTC.

This chain uses TRBV5-1 with TRBJ2-7; D is unresolved. Trimming removed 0 bases from V and 3 bases from J, with 7 bases in between. The CDR3 sequence is 13 residues long. CDR1 is SGHRS and CDR2 is YFSETQ in the germline V gene. The CDR3 bases are TGCGCCAGCAGCTTGGGGACGATCTACGAGCAGTACTTC. It yields the protein CASSLGTIYEQYF.

The gene calls are TRBV27 and TRBJ1-2; 8 nucleotides agree with TRBD1. Per germline, CDR1 MNHEY and CDR2 SMNVEV (reference sequence). The J segment lost 2 bases and the V segment lost 7 bases, leaving 9 bases of the junction unmatched. CDR3 length equals 15 residues. CDR3 loop: CASTLSQGANYGYTF. The CDR3 DNA reads TGTGCCAGCACCCTAAGTCAGGGGGCGAACTATGGCTACACCTTC.

Regarding this clone: The same CDR3 can be traced to other DNA sequences in this sample. V is TRBV25-1 and J is TRBJ1-5; 7 bases match TRBD1. Germline V gene sequence: CDR1 MGHDK, CDR2 SYGVNS. This CDR3 comprises 13 residues. The V and J ends lost 6 bases and 7 bases, in that order; junction bases with no gene match: 6. The CDR3 DNA reads TGTGCCAGCAGCCCAACAGGGGACCAGCCCCAGCATTTT. Protein: CASSPTGDQPQHF.

With respect to this clone: Other DNA sequences from this sample encode an identical CDR3 as well. The rearrangement joins TRBV27 to TRBJ1-1; D is unresolved. Trimming removed 0 bases at V and 1 base at J, with 3 bases between. The CDR3 loop spans 13 amino acids. Looked up from germline, CDR1 is MNHEY and CDR2 is SMNVEV (reference sequence). The CDR3 is CASSLSTNTEAFF. In DNA, the CDR3 is TGTGCCAGCAGTTTATCCACGAACACTGAAGCTTTCTTT.

This clone was counted once. The rearrangement links TRBV4-3 to TRBJ1-2; D may be TRBD1 (6 bases). V was pared by 4 bases and J by 4 bases, with 16 bases between. Per germline, CDR1 LGHNA and CDR2 YSLEER. CDR3 length: 15 amino acids. The CDR3 region has the DNA TGCGCCAGCAGCCCGGGCAGGGGAGGAGGCTATGGCTACACCTTC. Translation gives CASSPGRGGGYGYTF.